This T cell receptor beta chain was documented in a study of identical twins. This clonotype showed up many times. V lost 6 bases and J lost 5; bases outside the gene matches: 10. Germline loops: CDR1 MNHNS, CDR2 SASEGT. The CDR3 length is 15 residues. All donors comprised healthy Caucasians. MiXCR, run by TCRdb on the 5' RACE reads, gives a single entry per CDR3 protein. The sample lists about 340,000 distinct CDR3 sequences; 12% were seen once. This sample also appeared in a second study, on yellow fever vaccine responses in identical twins.

This TCR came from a woman under 30 in good health. The sequenced sample consisted of CD8+ T cells sorted from blood. The rearrangement uses TRBV6-1 and TRBJ1-5; 7 positions match TRBD1. CDR3 sequence: CASSADRDLYQPQHF. The CDR3 DNA reads as TGTGCCAGCAGCGCAGACAGGGACCTATATCAGCCCCAGCATTTT.